This section outlines one T cell receptor beta chain sequence together with its context. The antigen is undetermined. The sample comes from a study of blood T cells in healthy people across ages. Regarding the study as a whole: Diversity of TCR beta per million T cells declined in a roughly linear way with age.

A second PCR of roughly 6 to 12 cycles used a sample-barcoded 5' primer and a J-beta primer mix. A 12-random-nucleotide template-switch adaptor tagged each cDNA molecule. MiXCR, applied by TCRdb to the 5' RACE reads, yields one record per CDR3 protein. This sample has some 900,000 distinct CDR3 sequences, with roughly 50% found just once. The sequence derives from a man aged 30 to 39 in good health. The specimen was blood.

CDR3 amino acids: CASSQEVQVIGGEQFF. The CDR3 region has the DNA TGCGCCAGCAGCCAAGAAGTACAGGTTATTGGGGGTGAGCAGTTCTTC. The chain couples TRBV4-3 to TRBJ2-1; either TRBD1 or TRBD2 may fit D (5 bases each). Germline V CDR1 and CDR2: LGHNA, YSLEER. The V end lost 0 bases, the J end lost 9 bases, and 18 bases lay between the germline ends. The length of the CDR3 is 16 residues.